The table lists the clone carrying this T cell receptor beta chain with a few counts. The antigen remains undetermined. This record belongs to a study of CD8+ T cells in alopecia areata. Overall study: By percentage of affected scalp area, the severity of treated patients was scored.

The treatment denotes: oral pan-JAK inhibitor, 5-10 mg twice daily. Both peripheral blood and punch biopsies of lesional scalp skin were obtained from patients who had alopecia areata. Points from the study as a whole: Normal skin's resident alphabeta T cells are sequenced alongside lesional scalp T cells.

The V end was cut by 6 bases, the J end by 2 bases, with 1 base between. The CDR3 runs 11 residues. The germline V gene has CDR1 SGHAT and CDR2 FQNNGV. cDNA reverse transcribed from extracted RNA served as the sequencing template. TCRdb keeps only in-frame clones here, not all; method: immunoSEQ multiplex PCR. Counted here are around 300,000 clones, roughly 60% occurring once; the ten biggest clones make up about 0.89%. The source was CD4+ T cells sorted from blood, collected around week 53, from a patient treated with tofacitinib. The J gene is TRBJ2-2, the V gene TRBV11-2, with D unresolved. The TCR originated in a human donor with alopecia areata. In DNA form, the CDR3 reads TGTGCCAGCAGAAACACCGGGGAGCTGTTTTTT. Its protein product is CASRNTGELFF.